The 5 T cell receptor beta chains reported below all come from one sample, sequenced in a study of control samples from healthy donors and cancer patients. Sequenced by immunoSEQ multiplex PCR; TCRdb stores in-frame clones only, minus some. The repertoire holds around 130,000 clones, roughly 90% seen once, with about two fifths in the top ten. Specimen: blood. Source of these receptors: a man aged 50 to 60 in good health.

This clone occurred once. The CDR3 loop reads CATSGTGNHEQYF. Written as DNA, the CDR3 is TGTGCCACCAGTGGGACAGGGAACCACGAGCAGTACTTC. This sequence joins TRBV24-1 and TRBJ2-7; 8 bases align to TRBD1. Trimming took 5 bases from V and 5 from J; bases not matched to a gene: 4. This CDR3 is 13 amino acids long. Germline V lookup: CDR1 KGHDR, CDR2 SFDVKD.

The chain joins TRBV10-3 to TRBJ1-1; TRBD1 is a possible D gene (5 bases). The germline V gene encodes CDR1 ENHRY and CDR2 SYGVKD. The V and J ends lost 5 bases and 4 bases respectively, with 11 bases between them. The CDR3 totals 13 residues. As DNA, the CDR3 is TGTGCCATCAGTCTTCGGGACGCCACTGAAGCTTTCTTT. It translates to CAISLRDATEAFF.

V and J are TRBV6-4 and TRBJ2-2; TRBD1 matches at 8 bases. CDR3 length equals 15 residues. With V trimmed by 3 bases and J by 7 bases, 7 bases remained unmatched. Germline V gene data show CDR1 as MRHNA and CDR2 as SNTAGT. The CDR3 reads CASSESGGASGELFF. In nucleotides, the CDR3 is TGTGCCAGCAGTGAATCAGGGGGCGCGAGCGGGGAGCTGTTTTTT.

The chain joins TRBV5-6 to TRBJ1-2; D may be TRBD1 (6 bases). Trimming left V 0 bases short and J 7 bases short, with 10 bases between. Germline CDR1 and CDR2: SGHDT and YYEEEE. The CDR3 totals 13 residues. The CDR3 nucleotides read TGTGCCAGCAGCTTGGACAGGGCCGCTGGCTACACCTTC. Protein sequence: CASSLDRAAGYTF.

The chain joins TRBV19 to TRBJ2-5; D gene uncertain. Germline V lookup: CDR1 LNHDA, CDR2 SQIVND (reference sequence). CDR3 length: 13 residues. V was cut by 4 bases and J by 2 bases, with 8 bases left in between. CDR3 coding DNA: TGTGCCAGTAGTAGGGGTCTTCAAGAGACCCAGTACTTC. It translates to CASSRGLQETQYF.